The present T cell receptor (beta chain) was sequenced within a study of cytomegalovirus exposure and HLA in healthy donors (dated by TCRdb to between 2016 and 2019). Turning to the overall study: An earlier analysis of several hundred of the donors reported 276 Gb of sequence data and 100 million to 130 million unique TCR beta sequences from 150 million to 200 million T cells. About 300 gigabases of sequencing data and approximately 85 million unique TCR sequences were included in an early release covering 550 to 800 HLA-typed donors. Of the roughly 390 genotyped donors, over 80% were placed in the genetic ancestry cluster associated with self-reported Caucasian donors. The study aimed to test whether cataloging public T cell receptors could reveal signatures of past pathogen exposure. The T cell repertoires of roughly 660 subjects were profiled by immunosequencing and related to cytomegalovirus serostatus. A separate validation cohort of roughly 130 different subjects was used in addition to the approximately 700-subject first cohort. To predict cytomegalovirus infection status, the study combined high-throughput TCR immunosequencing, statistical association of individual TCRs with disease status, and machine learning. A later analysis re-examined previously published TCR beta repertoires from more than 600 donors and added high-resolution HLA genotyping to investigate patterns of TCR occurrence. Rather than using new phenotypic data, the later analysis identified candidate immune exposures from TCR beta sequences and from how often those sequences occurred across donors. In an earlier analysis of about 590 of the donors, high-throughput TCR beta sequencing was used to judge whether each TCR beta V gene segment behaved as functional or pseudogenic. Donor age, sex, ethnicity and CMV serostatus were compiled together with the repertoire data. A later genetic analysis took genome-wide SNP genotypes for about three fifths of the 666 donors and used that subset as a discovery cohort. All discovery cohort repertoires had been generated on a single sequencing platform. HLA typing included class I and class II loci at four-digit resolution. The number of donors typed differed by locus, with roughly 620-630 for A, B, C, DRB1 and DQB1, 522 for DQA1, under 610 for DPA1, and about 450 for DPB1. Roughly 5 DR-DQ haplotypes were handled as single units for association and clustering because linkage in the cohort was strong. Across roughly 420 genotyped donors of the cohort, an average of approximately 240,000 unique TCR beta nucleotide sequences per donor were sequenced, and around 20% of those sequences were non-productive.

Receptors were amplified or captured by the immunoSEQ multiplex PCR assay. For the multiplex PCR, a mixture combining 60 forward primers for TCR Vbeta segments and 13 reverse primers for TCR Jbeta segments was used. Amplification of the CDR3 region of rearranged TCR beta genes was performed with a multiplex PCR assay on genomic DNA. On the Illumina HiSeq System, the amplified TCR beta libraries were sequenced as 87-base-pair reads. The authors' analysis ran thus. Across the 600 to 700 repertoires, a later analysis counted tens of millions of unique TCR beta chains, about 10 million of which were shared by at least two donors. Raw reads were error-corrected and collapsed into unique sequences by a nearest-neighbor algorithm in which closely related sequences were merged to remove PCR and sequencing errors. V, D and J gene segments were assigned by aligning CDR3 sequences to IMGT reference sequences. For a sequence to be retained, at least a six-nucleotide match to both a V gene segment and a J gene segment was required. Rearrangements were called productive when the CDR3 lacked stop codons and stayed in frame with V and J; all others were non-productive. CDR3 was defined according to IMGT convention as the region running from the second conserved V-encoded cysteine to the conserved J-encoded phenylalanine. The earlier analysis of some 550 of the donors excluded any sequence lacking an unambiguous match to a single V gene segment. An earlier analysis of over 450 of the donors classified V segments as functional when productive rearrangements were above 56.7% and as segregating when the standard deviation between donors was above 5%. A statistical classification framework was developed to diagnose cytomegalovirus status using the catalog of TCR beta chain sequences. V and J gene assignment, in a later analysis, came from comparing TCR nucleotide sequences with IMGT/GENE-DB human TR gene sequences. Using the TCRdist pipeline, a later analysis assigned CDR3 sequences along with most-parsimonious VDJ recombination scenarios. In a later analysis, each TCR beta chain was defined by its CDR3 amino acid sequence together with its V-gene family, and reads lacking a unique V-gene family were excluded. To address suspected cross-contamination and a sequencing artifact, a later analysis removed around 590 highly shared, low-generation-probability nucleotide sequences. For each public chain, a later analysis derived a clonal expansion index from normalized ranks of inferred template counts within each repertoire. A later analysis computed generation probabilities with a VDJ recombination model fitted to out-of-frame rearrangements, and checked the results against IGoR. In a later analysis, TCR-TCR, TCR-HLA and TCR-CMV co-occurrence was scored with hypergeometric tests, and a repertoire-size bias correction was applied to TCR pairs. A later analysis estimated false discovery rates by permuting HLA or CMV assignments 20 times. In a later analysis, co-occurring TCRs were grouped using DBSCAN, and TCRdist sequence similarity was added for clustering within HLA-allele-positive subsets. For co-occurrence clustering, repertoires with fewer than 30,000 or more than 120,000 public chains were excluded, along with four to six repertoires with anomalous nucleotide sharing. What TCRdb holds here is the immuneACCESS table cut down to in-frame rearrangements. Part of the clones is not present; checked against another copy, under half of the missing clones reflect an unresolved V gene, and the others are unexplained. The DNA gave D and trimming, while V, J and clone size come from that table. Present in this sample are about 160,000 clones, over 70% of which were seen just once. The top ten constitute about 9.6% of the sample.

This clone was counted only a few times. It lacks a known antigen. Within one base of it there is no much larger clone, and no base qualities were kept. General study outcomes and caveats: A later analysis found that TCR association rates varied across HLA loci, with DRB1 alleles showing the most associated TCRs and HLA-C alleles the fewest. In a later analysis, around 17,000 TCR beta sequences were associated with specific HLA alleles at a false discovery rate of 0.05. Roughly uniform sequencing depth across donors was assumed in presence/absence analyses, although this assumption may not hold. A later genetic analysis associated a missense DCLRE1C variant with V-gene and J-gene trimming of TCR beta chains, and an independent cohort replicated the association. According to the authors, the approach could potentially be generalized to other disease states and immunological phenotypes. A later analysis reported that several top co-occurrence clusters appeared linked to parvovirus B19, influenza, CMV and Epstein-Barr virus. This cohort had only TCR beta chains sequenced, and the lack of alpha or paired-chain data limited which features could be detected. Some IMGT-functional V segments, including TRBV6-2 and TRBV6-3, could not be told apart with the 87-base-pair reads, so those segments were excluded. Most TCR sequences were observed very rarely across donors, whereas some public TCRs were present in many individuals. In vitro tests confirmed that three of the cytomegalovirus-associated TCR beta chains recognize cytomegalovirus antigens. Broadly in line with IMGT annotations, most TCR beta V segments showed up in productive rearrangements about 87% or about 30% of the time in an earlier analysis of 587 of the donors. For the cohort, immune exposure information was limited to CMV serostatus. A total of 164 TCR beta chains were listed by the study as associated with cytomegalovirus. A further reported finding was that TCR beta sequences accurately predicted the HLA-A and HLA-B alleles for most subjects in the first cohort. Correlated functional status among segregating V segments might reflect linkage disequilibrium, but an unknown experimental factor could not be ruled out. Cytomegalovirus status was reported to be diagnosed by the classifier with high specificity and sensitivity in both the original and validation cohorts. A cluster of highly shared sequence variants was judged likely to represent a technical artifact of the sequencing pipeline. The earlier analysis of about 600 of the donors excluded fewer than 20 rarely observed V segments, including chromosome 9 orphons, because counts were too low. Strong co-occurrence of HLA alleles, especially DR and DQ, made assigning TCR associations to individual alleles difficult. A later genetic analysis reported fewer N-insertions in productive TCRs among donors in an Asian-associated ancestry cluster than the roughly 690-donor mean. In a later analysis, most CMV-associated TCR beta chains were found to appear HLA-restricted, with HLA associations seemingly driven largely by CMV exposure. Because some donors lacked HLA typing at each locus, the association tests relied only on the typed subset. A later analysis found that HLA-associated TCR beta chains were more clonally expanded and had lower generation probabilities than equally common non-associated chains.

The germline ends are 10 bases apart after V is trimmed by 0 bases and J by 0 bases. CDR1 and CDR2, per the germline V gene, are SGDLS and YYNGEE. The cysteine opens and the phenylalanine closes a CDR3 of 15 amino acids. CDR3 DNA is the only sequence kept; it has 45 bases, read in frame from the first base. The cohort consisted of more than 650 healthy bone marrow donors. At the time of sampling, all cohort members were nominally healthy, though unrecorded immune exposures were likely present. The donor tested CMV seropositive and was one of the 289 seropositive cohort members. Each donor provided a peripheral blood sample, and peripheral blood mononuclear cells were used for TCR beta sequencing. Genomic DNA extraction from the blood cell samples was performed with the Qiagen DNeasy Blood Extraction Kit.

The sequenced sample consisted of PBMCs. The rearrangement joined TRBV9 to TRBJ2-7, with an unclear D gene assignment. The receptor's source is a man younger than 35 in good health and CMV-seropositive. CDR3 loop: CASSVAPGDSYEQYF. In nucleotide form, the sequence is TGTGCCAGCAGCGTAGCTCCAGGCGACTCCTACGAGCAGTACTTC.